Listed here are 30 T cell receptor beta chains from one sample, sequenced in a study of blood T cell repertoires in COVID-19. The method was immunoSEQ multiplex PCR; TCRdb's version includes in-frame clones alone and lacks a portion of them. The data contain about 200,000 clones, about 91% of them singletons. What was sequenced was peripheral blood. The origin of the receptors is a young man with acute or convalescent COVID-19.

This chain uses TRBV5-1 with TRBJ1-1; D might be TRBD1 (5 bases). V lost 1 base and J lost 2, with 9 bases in between. This CDR3 has 14 amino acids. Germline-derived CDR1 and CDR2 are SGHRS and YFSETQ. The CDR3 region has the DNA TGCGCCAGCAGCTTGTTGACAGCAAACACTGAAGCTTTCTTT. It yields the protein CASSLLTANTEAFF.

This chain uses TRBV18 with TRBJ1-4; D remains unclear. Germline V CDR1 and CDR2: KGHSH, LQKENI. The CDR3 covers 14 residues. The germline V and J ends were trimmed by 3 bases and 2 bases, with 7 bases remaining between them. This CDR3 is CASSPSSTNEKLFF. CDR3 DNA sequence: TGTGCCAGCTCACCTTCGAGCACTAATGAAAAACTGTTTTTT.

V gene TRBV5-1 combines with J gene TRBJ2-1; TRBD2 might be the D (6 bases). In germline, CDR1 is SGHRS, CDR2 YFSETQ. V lost 4 bases and J lost 2, with 16 bases in between. The CDR3 is 16 residues long. The CDR3 DNA follows: TGCGCCAGCAGCCACCGGACTATGACCCCCTACAATGAGCAGTTCTTC. This translates into CASSHRTMTPYNEQFF. Supplemented by reference TRBV5-1 and TRBJ2-1, the full variable domain reads KAGVTQTPRYLIKTRGQQVTLSCSPISGHRSVSWYQQTPGQGLQFLFEYFSETQRNKGNFPGRFSGRQFSNSRSEMNVSTLELGDSALYLCASSHRTMTPYNEQFFGPGTRLTVL.

This chain links TRBV28 with TRBJ2-2; 7 bases agree with TRBD2. CDR1 is MDHEN and CDR2 is SYDVKM in the germline V gene. The CDR3 has 16 amino acids. V trimming: 3 bases; J trimming: 3 bases; junction bases outside the gene matches: 7. The CDR3 sequence: CASSLAGDWDTGELFF. CDR3 sequence (DNA): TGTGCCAGCAGTTTGGCGGGGGATTGGGACACCGGGGAGCTGTTTTTT.

This clone was picked up one time. V is TRBV18 and J is TRBJ1-2, with TRBD1 as a possible D gene (6 bases). Germline CDR1 reads KGHSH; CDR2 reads LQKENI. The CDR3 covers 13 residues. Trimming took off 2 bases at V and 8 bases at J, with 12 bases between the two ends. The CDR3 coding sequence is TGTGCCAGCTCACCATACAGGGATGAGGGCTACACCTTC. Translation: CASSPYRDEGYTF.

The rearrangement links TRBV5-4 to TRBJ1-1; no clear D gene. Trimming left V 0 bases short and J 5 bases short, with 8 bases between. The CDR3 runs to 13 residues. CDR1 and CDR2 from the germline V gene are SGHNT and YYREEE (reference sequence). The CDR3 DNA is TGTGCCAGCAGCTTGGCCCCTAATACTGAAGCTTTCTTT. Encoded protein: CASSLAPNTEAFF.

This clone has only one observation. The V call is TRBV10-2, the J call TRBJ2-5; TRBD1 might be the D (6 bases). Trimming took off 8 bases at V and 5 bases at J, with 15 bases between the two ends. The CDR3 is 13 residues long. The germline CDR1 and CDR2 sequences are WSHSY and SAAADI. The DNA of the CDR3 is TGCGCCAGCTCATGGCAGGGGCGGGAGACCCAGTACTTC. Its protein product is CASSWQGRETQYF.

The chain carries TRBV6-5 and TRBJ1-2; 8 positions match TRBD1. V gave up 5 bases and J gave up 7 bases; unmatched junction bases: 9. Germline V gene data show CDR1 as MNHEY and CDR2 as SVGAGI. The CDR3 is made up of 14 amino acids. CDR3 DNA: TGTGCCAGCAGTCAGACAGGGGCTGGGCCTGGCTACACCTTC. It encodes CASSQTGAGPGYTF.

The gene calls are TRBV28 and TRBJ1-2; 9 positions match TRBD1. The germline gives CDR1 MDHEN, CDR2 SYDVKM. The ends lost 6 bases at V and 8 bases at J; junction bases unmatched: 7. The CDR3 has 13 amino acids. The CDR3 region has the DNA TGTGCCAGCAGGGCGGGACAGGGTCTCGGCTACACCTTC. This sequence encodes CASRAGQGLGYTF.

This chain uses TRBV10-1 with TRBJ1-1, with D possibly being TRBD1 (6 bases). The CDR3 runs to 13 residues. Germline-derived CDR1 and CDR2 are WNHNN and SYGVQD (reference sequence). V was clipped by 6 bases and J by 0 bases, with 8 bases between them. The CDR3 region has the DNA TGCGCCAGCAGGGACAGTTTGAACACTGAAGCTTTCTTT. Protein product: CASRDSLNTEAFF.

The chain uses TRBV6-6 and TRBJ2-3, with unresolved D. From germline, CDR1 is MNHNY and CDR2 SVGAGI (reference sequence). V dropped 4 bases and J dropped 0 bases, with 8 bases sitting between them. The CDR3 contains 14 residues. The CDR3 DNA is TGTGCCAGCAGTTGGCAGACTAGCACAGATACGCAGTATTTT. Protein sequence: CASSWQTSTDTQYF.

The J gene is TRBJ1-3, the V gene TRBV27; 7 bases line up with TRBD1. Trimming removed 5 bases from V and 2 bases from J; junction bases left unmatched: 9. In germline, CDR1 is MNHEY, CDR2 SMNVEV (reference sequence). CDR3 size: 16 residues. As DNA, the CDR3 is TGTGCCAGCAGTCCGTCGACAGGGACAACTGGAAACACCATATATTTT. Its translation is CASSPSTGTTGNTIYF.

The rearrangement joins TRBV19 to TRBJ1-1, with D hard to call. The CDR3 extends over 13 amino acids. Trimming shortened V by 5 bases and J by 1 base, and 8 bases separated the two germline ends. Germline lookup yields CDR1 LNHDA and CDR2 SQIVND (reference sequence). CDR3 in DNA: TGTGCCAGTAGTTACGGGAGGAACACTGAAGCTTTCTTT. It yields the protein CASSYGRNTEAFF. Based on the CDR3 plus reference TRBV19 and TRBJ1-1, the full variable domain is DGGITQSPKYLFRKEGQNVTLSCEQNLNHDAMYWYRQDPGQGLRLIYYSQIVNDFQKGDIAEGYSVSREKKESFPLTVTSAQKNPTAFYLCASSYGRNTEAFFGQGTRLTVV.

The chain uses TRBV7-2 and TRBJ2-2; 10 bases line up with TRBD2. This CDR3 contains 16 residues. With 4 bases clipped from V and 7 bases from J, the junction kept 9 bases outside the gene matches. The germline V gene has CDR1 SGHTA and CDR2 FQGNSA. The CDR3 reads CASSSASGSINGELFF. CDR3 nucleotides: TGTGCCAGCAGCTCGGCTAGCGGGAGTATTAACGGGGAGCTGTTTTTT. Based on the CDR3 plus reference TRBV7-2 and TRBJ2-2, the full variable domain is GAGVSQSPSNKVTEKGKDVELRCDPISGHTALYWYRQSLGQGLEFLIYFQGNSAPDKSGLPSDRFSAERTGGSVSTLTIQRTQQEDSAVYLCASSSASGSINGELFFGEGSRLTVL.

The V and J genes are TRBV19 and TRBJ2-3; 8 nucleotides line up with TRBD2. V was pared by 7 bases and J by 2 bases, with 8 bases of the junction left unmatched. Germline lookup yields CDR1 LNHDA and CDR2 SQIVND (reference sequence). The CDR3 extends over 15 amino acids. In DNA form, the CDR3 reads TGTGCCAGTAACCCCGGGACTAGAAACACAGATACGCAGTATTTT. Protein sequence: CASNPGTRNTDTQYF.

V gene TRBV5-1 combines with J gene TRBJ2-7, with D maybe TRBD2 (5 bases). V lost 1 base, J lost 3 bases, and 17 bases lay in between. CDR3 length: 16 residues. Germline loops: CDR1 SGHRS, CDR2 YFSETQ. The CDR3 DNA follows: TGCGCCAGCAGCTTGTTGCCCTCGCCTAGCCTCTACGAGCAGTACTTC. Its protein product is CASSLLPSPSLYEQYF.

The chain combines TRBV7-9 with TRBJ2-1, with TRBD2 matching over 8 bases. CDR1 is SEHNR, CDR2 FQNEAQ, per germline (reference sequence). This CDR3 has 15 residues. The V gene end was trimmed by 3 bases and the J gene end by 8 bases; junction bases not matched to a gene: 9. The CDR3 protein is CASSFGLAAMDEQFF. As DNA, the CDR3 is TGTGCCAGCAGCTTCGGACTAGCCGCCATGGATGAGCAGTTCTTC.

CDR3 sequence (DNA): TGCAGCGTTCACCCCCGGGGATCGGGAGCTTTCTTT. Protein product: CSVHPRGSGAFF. The chain has TRBV29-1 and TRBJ1-1; D unresolved. This CDR3 has 12 residues. V was clipped by 5 bases and J by 10 bases, with 17 bases between them. Germline V gives CDR1 SQVTM, CDR2 ANQGSEA.

The chain is built from TRBV28 and TRBJ1-1, with TRBD1 as a possible D gene (6 bases). Trimming removed 1 base at V and 4 bases at J, with 13 bases between. The CDR3 is made up of 15 amino acids. Germline CDR1 is MDHEN and CDR2 is SYDVKM. Here the CDR3 DNA reads TGTGCCAGCAGTTTATTGCCAGGGGTGGGCACTGAAGCTTTCTTT. It yields the protein CASSLLPGVGTEAFF.

CDR3 DNA sequence: TGTGCCAGCACTATAAGGGAGCCGTACGAGCAGTACTTC. This gives the protein CASTIREPYEQYF. V and J are TRBV11-2 and TRBJ2-7; a weak D match, TRBD2 (5 bases). The V gene's germline CDR1 is SGHAT and CDR2 FQNNGV. The CDR3 has 13 amino acids. Trimming pared 7 bases from V and 4 bases from J, leaving 14 bases between.

This chain uses TRBV3-1 (or the pseudogene TRBV3-2) with TRBJ2-7, with 11 bases lining up with TRBD2. Germline CDR1 LGHDT, CDR2 YNNKEL (reference sequence). This CDR3 region has 15 residues. V lost 4 bases to trimming and J lost 4 bases; unmatched junction nucleotides: 6. CDR3 in DNA: TGTGCCAGCAGCCGTACTAGCGGGGGATTATACGAGCAGTACTTC. Amino acid sequence: CASSRTSGGLYEQYF.

Note on this clone: The same CDR3 can be traced to other DNA sequences in this sample. The chain recombines TRBV28 with TRBJ1-1; D might be TRBD1 (6 bases). V shed 3 bases and J shed 1 base, with 6 bases lying between them. Germline assignment: CDR1 MDHEN and CDR2 SYDVKM. The CDR3 spans 13 residues. The CDR3 DNA sequence: TGTGCCAGCAGTTTCAGGGGGAACACTGAAGCTTTCTTT. Translating gives CASSFRGNTEAFF.

The chain joins TRBV7-2 to TRBJ2-7; D unclear. V shed 1 base and J shed 6 bases, with 4 bases lying between them. This CDR3 has 11 residues. CDR1 is SGHTA, CDR2 FQGNSA, per germline. DNA for the CDR3: TGTGCCAGCAGCTTAGATCTCGAGCAGTACTTC. Translated, it gives CASSLDLEQYF.

This rearrangement joins TRBV5-1 to TRBJ2-3; TRBD1 aligns across 7 bases. V gave up 1 base and J gave up 4 bases; unmatched junction bases: 6. The germline V gene encodes CDR1 SGHRS and CDR2 YFSETQ. The CDR3 is 15 residues long. The CDR3 is CASSLQQGFSDTQYF. The CDR3 coding sequence is TGCGCCAGCAGCTTGCAACAGGGGTTTTCAGATACGCAGTATTTT.

The J gene is TRBJ1-6, the V gene TRBV20-1, with D perhaps matching TRBD1 (6 bases). V lost 3 bases and J 7 bases, leaving 13 bases between the germline ends. Germline-derived CDR1 and CDR2 are DFQATT and SNEGSKA (reference sequence). The CDR3 has 14 residues. The CDR3 DNA follows: TGCAGTGCTAGTAGGGCGCAGGGGAATTCACCCCTCCACTTT. It specifies CSASRAQGNSPLHF.

Details on this clone: Other DNA sequences of this sample code for an identical CDR3. This rearrangement joins TRBV15 to TRBJ2-2, with 10 bases that match TRBD1. This CDR3 is built from 14 residues. V gave up 3 bases and J gave up 6 bases; unmatched junction bases: 1. Per germline, CDR1 LNHNV and CDR2 YYDKDF (reference sequence). This CDR3 is CATSRDRGAGELFF. For the CDR3, the DNA is TGTGCCACCAGCAGGGACAGGGGGGCCGGGGAGCTGTTTTTT.

This chain connects TRBV5-5 to TRBJ1-3; tentative D call: TRBD1 (5 bases). CDR1 and CDR2 from the germline V gene are SGHKS and YYEKEE (reference sequence). V was cut by 3 bases and J by 8 bases, with 12 bases left in between. The CDR3 extends over 13 amino acids. CDR3 in amino acids: CASSSPAGDTIYF. The CDR3 DNA sequence: TGTGCCAGCAGCTCCCCGGCGGGGGACACCATATATTTT.

The genes are TRBV5-1 and TRBJ2-3; TRBD2 aligns across 11 bases. With 3 bases clipped from V and 0 bases from J, the junction kept 0 bases outside the gene matches. The germline V gene encodes CDR1 SGHRS and CDR2 YFSETQ. The CDR3 is 15 amino acids. The CDR3 region is CASSSSGGSTDTQYF. The CDR3, as DNA: TGCGCCAGCAGCTCTAGCGGGGGGAGCACAGATACGCAGTATTTT.

The chain employs TRBV5-1 and TRBJ2-7; D unclear. The CDR3 has 13 residues. Germline CDR1 reads SGHRS; CDR2 reads YFSETQ. V was shortened by 4 bases and J by 3 bases, with 11 bases between the two germline ends. CDR3 coding DNA: TGCGCCAGCAGCGGTGCAACACGCTACGAGCAGTACTTC. It codes for CASSGATRYEQYF.

The rearrangement joins TRBV5-4 to TRBJ1-2, with 10 bases lining up with TRBD1. This CDR3 is built from 14 residues. Germline CDR1 SGHNT, CDR2 YYREEE (reference sequence). The V gene end was trimmed by 4 bases and the J gene end by 7 bases; junction bases not matched to a gene: 7. CDR3 residues: CASSADRGRGGYTF. CDR3 coding DNA: TGTGCCAGCAGCGCTGACAGGGGGCGGGGTGGCTACACCTTC.